This record covers a single T cell receptor (beta chain). This sample was included in a study of T cell changes during pregnancy in multiple sclerosis. Assay used: immunoSEQ multiplex PCR; TCRdb lists only in-frame clones, some missing. The data contain roughly 90,000 clones, around 93% of them singletons. The CDR3 consists of 11 residues. The ends were cut back, 5 bases at V and 7 bases at J, with 9 bases in the middle. In germline, CDR1 is SGHAT, CDR2 FQNNGV. This rearrangement joins TRBV11-2 to TRBJ2-7, with no clear D. The sequences come from peripheral blood, collected in the first trimester of pregnancy. This receptor was identified in a female donor in good health, enrolled as a control in a pregnancy study. The CDR3 nucleotides read TGTGCCAGCAGCGTGGTTACTGAGCAGTACTTC. It yields the protein CASSVVTEQYF.